The 26 T cell receptor beta chains below come from one sample, sequenced in a study of Ad26.COV2.S vaccination and SARS-CoV-2 variants. TCRdb's table, derived via immunoSEQ multiplex PCR, lists solely in-frame clones and lacks some. Of about 350,000 clones in the sample, 92% were seen once. The sequencing used peripheral blood, collected after recovery from COVID-19. These receptors were collected from a human donor who had recovered from COVID-19.

The chain couples TRBV5-1 to TRBJ1-2; 7 nucleotides align to TRBD1. CDR1 and CDR2 from the germline V gene are SGHRS and YFSETQ. This CDR3 is built from 14 residues. J was trimmed by 8 bases and V by 1 base; bases with no gene match: 8. CDR3 sequence (DNA): TGCGCCAGCAGCTTGACGGTGACAGGGAACGGCTACACCTTC. Its protein product is CASSLTVTGNGYTF.

Details on this clone: Germline and junction disagree at one end, which may indicate a read error. The chain recombines TRBV7-3 with TRBJ2-3, with D possibly being TRBD1 (6 bases). The germline V gene has CDR1 SGHTA and CDR2 FQGTGA. The CDR3 runs 16 residues. In DNA, the CDR3 is TGTGCCAGCAGCCTAACAGGGCACCGTAGCACAGATACGCAGTATTTT. This sequence encodes CASSLTGHRSTDTQYF.

This clone was found once. The chain links TRBV5-1 to TRBJ1-3; 7 bases align to TRBD1. The length of the CDR3 is 16 residues. CDR1 SGHRS and CDR2 YFSETQ come from the germline V gene. Trimming cost V 4 bases and J 2 bases; bases outside gene matches: 9. The CDR3 DNA follows: TGCGCCAGCAGCGTGCAACCGACAGGGACTGGAAACACCATATATTTT. It specifies CASSVQPTGTGNTIYF. Combining the CDR3 with reference TRBV5-1 and TRBJ1-3 gives the whole variable domain KAGVTQTPRYLIKTRGQQVTLSCSPISGHRSVSWYQQTPGQGLQFLFEYFSETQRNKGNFPGRFSGRQFSNSRSEMNVSTLELGDSALYLCASSVQPTGTGNTIYFGEGSWLTVV.

V usage is TRBV6-5 and J usage is TRBJ2-7; D call uncertain. Germline CDR1 is MNHEY and CDR2 is SVGAGI. This CDR3 has 13 residues. The germline V and J ends were trimmed by 6 bases and 0 bases, with 9 bases remaining between them. CDR3 DNA: TGTGCCAGCAGAGTGGCCCTCTCCTACGAGCAGTACTTC. Translated, it gives CASRVALSYEQYF.

The CDR3 coding sequence is TGTGCTAGTGGTGGTCAGGGGGCGTGGACTGAAGCTTTCTTT. Its translation: CASGGQGAWTEAFF. This sequence joins TRBV12-5 and TRBJ1-1; 8 nucleotides align to TRBD1. V lost 5 bases to trimming and J lost 5 bases; unmatched junction nucleotides: 7. Germline loops: CDR1 LGHNT, CDR2 FRNRAP. The CDR3 is made up of 14 amino acids.

V and J are TRBV19 and TRBJ1-1, with 8 positions matching TRBD1. CDR1 is LNHDA and CDR2 is SQIVND in the germline V gene (reference sequence). The CDR3 spans 13 residues. The V and J ends lost 4 bases and 5 bases, in that order; junction bases with no gene match: 3. CDR3 sequence (DNA): TGTGCCAGTAGTACAGGGGGCGCGACTGAAGCTTTCTTT. It is translated as CASSTGGATEAFF.

The chain is built from TRBV18 and TRBJ1-4; 7 positions agree with TRBD1. The CDR3 has 16 amino acids. CDR1 is KGHSH, CDR2 LQKENI, per germline. V was clipped by 3 bases and J by 0 bases; unmatched bases: 4. This CDR3 is CASSPDRVTTNEKLFF. DNA of the CDR3: TGTGCCAGCTCACCTGACAGGGTTACAACTAATGAAAAACTGTTTTTT.

The chain combines TRBV6-6 with TRBJ1-5, with D possibly being TRBD1 (6 bases). This CDR3 has 14 amino acids. Germline values: CDR1 MNHNY, CDR2 SVGAGI (reference sequence). V was pared by 10 bases and J by 3 bases, with 16 bases between. The CDR3 DNA is TGTGCCACCTTAGGGGGAGAATACAATCAGCCCCAGCATTTT. This translates into CATLGGEYNQPQHF.

This clone is a singleton in its sample. The V gene is TRBV5-1, the J gene TRBJ1-2, with TRBD1 identical over 7 bases. CDR1 is SGHRS, CDR2 YFSETQ, per germline. Unmatched junction bases numbered 10, after V lost 2 bases and J lost 3 bases. CDR3 length equals 16 residues. The CDR3 nucleotides are TGCGCCAGCAGCTTATTTCCACAAACAGGGGACTATGGCTACACCTTC. Translated: CASSLFPQTGDYGYTF.

J is TRBJ2-1 and V is TRBV27; unclear D gene. Germline-derived CDR1 and CDR2 are MNHEY and SMNVEV (reference sequence). CDR3 length: 13 residues. Trimming removed 0 bases from V and 10 bases from J, with 10 bases in between. CDR3 amino acids: CASSLSDQIEQFF. The CDR3 nucleotides are TGTGCCAGCAGTTTATCGGACCAGATCGAGCAGTTCTTC.

The rearrangement joins TRBV25-1 to TRBJ2-1, with D possibly TRBD2 on 7 matching bases. Looked up from germline, CDR1 is MGHDK and CDR2 is SYGVNS. This CDR3 contains 15 residues. V dropped 0 bases and J dropped 6 bases, with 12 bases sitting between them. CDR3 loop: CASSEYRGAFNEQFF. Written as DNA, the CDR3 is TGTGCCAGCAGTGAATATCGGGGGGCGTTCAATGAGCAGTTCTTC.

Only one count was recorded for this clone. This rearrangement joins TRBV7-3 to TRBJ2-3; the D gene is possibly TRBD1 (6 bases). The CDR3 length is 13 residues. Germline lookup yields CDR1 SGHTA and CDR2 FQGTGA. The V end lost 5 bases, the J end lost 9 bases, and 15 bases lay between the germline ends. CDR3 in amino acids: CASSEQGQGTQYF. The DNA for the CDR3 is TGTGCCAGCAGCGAACAGGGCCAAGGAACGCAGTATTTT.

CDR3 protein: CASSSGRDRGYNEQFF. The CDR3 DNA reads TGTGCCAGCAGCTCCGGCCGGGACAGGGGATACAATGAGCAGTTCTTC. This chain uses TRBV7-7 with TRBJ2-1; TRBD1 matches 10 bases. V dropped 4 bases and J dropped 4; count of bases not matched to a gene: 7. CDR3 length: 16 residues. The germline CDR1 and CDR2 sequences are SSHAT and FNYEAQ (reference sequence).

The CDR3 is CASLSKHYSNQPQHF. The DNA for the CDR3 is TGCGCCAGCCTATCGAAACACTATAGCAATCAGCCCCAGCATTTT. The chain couples TRBV5-1 to TRBJ1-5; D is uncertain. Germline-derived CDR1 and CDR2 are SGHRS and YFSETQ. The CDR3 has 15 amino acids. V was pared by 7 bases and J by 0 bases, with 14 bases between. The variable domain in full, with the rest retrieved from reference TRBV5-1 and TRBJ1-5, is KAGVTQTPRYLIKTRGQQVTLSCSPISGHRSVSWYQQTPGQGLQFLFEYFSETQRNKGNFPGRFSGRQFSNSRSEMNVSTLELGDSALYLCASLSKHYSNQPQHFGDGTRLSIL.

V usage is TRBV6-5 and J usage is TRBJ1-2, with 8 positions matching TRBD1. Germline loops: CDR1 MNHEY, CDR2 SVGAGI. The CDR3 extends over 12 amino acids. Germline trimming cut 5 bases from V and 7 bases from J; bases unmatched to any gene: 3. The CDR3 reads CASSPDRGGYTF. The DNA of the CDR3 is TGTGCCAGCAGTCCTGACAGGGGTGGCTACACCTTC.

This clone was recorded once. The chain uses TRBV6-2 or TRBV6-3 and TRBJ1-5; D remains unclear. Trimming pared 0 bases from V and 5 bases from J, leaving 11 bases between. Per the germline V gene, CDR1 is MNHEY and CDR2 is SVGEGT. The CDR3 consists of 15 residues. The DNA of the CDR3 is TGTGCCAGCAGTTACTCGAGCGAGTCTGATCAGCCCCAGCATTTT. Translation gives CASSYSSESDQPQHF.

V is TRBV6-6 and J is TRBJ2-7; TRBD1 matches at 9 bases. V shed 2 bases and J 2 bases; nucleotides not matched to a gene: 4. CDR3 length: 15 amino acids. The germline V gene encodes CDR1 MNHNY and CDR2 SVGAGI (reference sequence). Written as DNA, the CDR3 is TGTGCCAGCAGTTACCCAGGGACAGGGACCTACGAGCAGTACTTC. Translating it yields CASSYPGTGTYEQYF.

This clone was counted once. The J gene is TRBJ2-5, the V gene TRBV5-6, with a tentative D call TRBD2 (5 bases). Germline V gives CDR1 SGHDT, CDR2 YYEEEE. The CDR3 has 15 amino acids. Trimming left V 6 bases short and J 1 base short, with 16 bases between. The CDR3 protein is CASINLQRIQETQYF. CDR3 nucleotide sequence: TGTGCCAGCATCAACCTCCAGCGGATCCAAGAGACCCAGTACTTC.

The V call is TRBV6-5, the J call TRBJ2-7; TRBD1 agrees at 9 bases. The ends lost 6 bases at V and 5 bases at J; junction bases unmatched: 5. Germline V gives CDR1 MNHEY, CDR2 SVGAGI. This CDR3 is built from 13 residues. The CDR3 reads CASRDRGRNEQYF. The CDR3 DNA reads TGTGCCAGCAGGGACAGGGGACGAAACGAGCAGTACTTC.

V gene TRBV4-1 combines with J gene TRBJ2-7, with D possibly TRBD2 on 6 matching bases. Between the trimmed V and J ends, which lost 2 bases and 2 bases, there was a span of 13 bases. The germline gives CDR1 MGHRA, CDR2 YSYEKL. CDR3 length equals 15 residues. CDR3 protein: CASSQFRGLTYEQYF. CDR3 sequence (DNA): TGCGCCAGCAGCCAATTCCGGGGACTGACCTACGAGCAGTACTTC.

The chain joins TRBV11-3 to TRBJ2-7; 10 bases match TRBD1. This CDR3 comprises 15 residues. V shed 5 bases, J shed 3 bases, and the junction held 7 bases outside the gene matches. Germline V CDR1 and CDR2: SGHNT, YENEEA. CDR3 residues: CASSEGTGASYEQYF. CDR3 DNA sequence: TGTGCCAGCAGCGAAGGGACAGGGGCCAGCTACGAGCAGTACTTC.

There are a few counts of this clone. J is TRBJ1-6 and V is TRBV27; D not resolved. V was pared by 0 bases and J by 7 bases, with 7 bases between. The length of the CDR3 is 14 residues. Germline V gene data show CDR1 as MNHEY and CDR2 as SMNVEV (reference sequence). The CDR3: CASSLSRRNSPLHF. CDR3 in DNA: TGTGCCAGCAGTTTATCCCGGCGGAATTCACCCCTCCACTTT.

This chain uses TRBV6-6 with TRBJ1-2; D is undetermined. CDR1 is MNHNY and CDR2 is SVGAGI in the germline V gene (reference sequence). The CDR3 consists of 13 residues. V gave up 7 bases and J gave up 1 base, with 10 bases separating them. The CDR3: CASTVQNNYGYTF. The CDR3 DNA is TGTGCCAGCACCGTACAGAATAACTATGGCTACACCTTC.

This chain uses TRBV5-1 with TRBJ2-1, with 15 bases fitting TRBD2. The CDR3 is 16 amino acids. CDR1 is SGHRS and CDR2 is YFSETQ in the germline V gene. The V gene end was trimmed by 5 bases and the J gene end by 7 bases; junction bases not matched to a gene: 7. CDR3 sequence (DNA): TGCGCCAGCAGACCACCGGGACTAGCGGGGGGTAATGAGCAGTTCTTC. Protein: CASRPPGLAGGNEQFF.

The J gene is TRBJ1-4, the V gene TRBV2, with D hard to call. With 7 bases removed from V and 7 bases from J, the gap between germline ends came to 10 bases. The CDR3 runs 12 residues. Looked up from germline, CDR1 is SNHLY and CDR2 is FYNNEI. DNA of the CDR3: TGTGCCAGCACCCCTATTCTTGAAAAACTGTTTTTT. Encoded protein: CASTPILEKLFF. Full variable domain (outside the CDR3, taken from reference TRBV2 and TRBJ1-4): EPEVTQTPSHQVTQMGQEVILRCVPISNHLYFYWYRQILGQKVEFLVSFYNNEISEKSEIFDDQFSVERPDGSNFTLKIRSTKLEDSAMYFCASTPILEKLFFGSGTQLSVL.

This clone was observed a single time. The chain has TRBV2 and TRBJ1-5; D gene unclear. The CDR3 has 16 residues. Trimming pared 1 base from V and 2 bases from J, leaving 12 bases between. In germline, CDR1 is SNHLY, CDR2 FYNNEI. CDR3 sequence: CASSEDQWRGNQPQHF. CDR3 DNA: TGTGCCAGCAGTGAAGATCAGTGGCGTGGCAATCAGCCCCAGCATTTT.